This T cell receptor (beta chain) came from a study of Ad26.COV2.S vaccination and SARS-CoV-2 variants (dated by TCRdb to about 2021). Regarding the complete study: Vaccine-arm donors were drawn from COV1001, a multicentre, randomized, double-blind, placebo-controlled phase I-IIa trial of Ad26.COV2.S in healthy adults. Ad26.COV2.S was administered intramuscularly at 5 x 10^10 or 1 x 10^11 viral particles, either as a single shot or as two shots given 56 days apart. Sequencing of the TCRbeta repertoire served to evaluate the specificity and breadth of SARS-CoV-2-reactive T cell receptors following Ad26.COV2.S vaccination. The TCR-sequenced set comprised approximately 30 samples: roughly 19 Ad26.COV2.S vaccine recipients, 5 placebo recipients and 8 SARS-CoV-2 convalescent individuals. Trial participants were randomized into five groups of five: low-dose or high-dose Ad26.COV2.S given once or twice, or placebo on both occasions. Blinding of investigators to trial group allocation was maintained during experiments and outcome assessment.

General study outcomes and caveats: Higher spike-specific TCR breadth was observed in Ad26.COV2.S recipients than in placebo recipients (P = 0.0014). Substantial breadth of spike-specific CD8+ and CD4+ T cell responses was reported after vaccination. The authors noted that total T cell responses may have been underestimated by the TCR breadth and depth analyses. The study was not powered to compare responses between vaccine doses or regimens. Vaccine and placebo recipients had similar non-spike TCR breadth, a finding consistent with the vaccine containing only spike.

The germline V gene encodes CDR1 MDHEN and CDR2 SYDVKM. Trimming takes 6 bases from V and 2 bases from J, and the germline ends sit 16 bases apart. Including cysteine and phenylalanine, the CDR3 has 16 amino acids. This entry keeps only the CDR3 DNA: 48 bases, framed from base 1. The immunoSEQ Assay was used to sequence TCRbeta CDR3 regions. After extraction, genomic DNA underwent amplification by bias-controlled multiplex PCR, followed by high-throughput sequencing. The original pipeline was this. To quantify the absolute abundance of every unique TCRbeta CDR3 region, sequences were collapsed and filtered. T cell fraction was estimated by normalizing TCRbeta template counts to usable DNA, which was measured by amplifying reference genes present in all nucleated cells. Repertoire TCRs were annotated as SARS-CoV-2-specific by exact matching of V gene, CDR3 amino acid sequence and J gene to a known reactive TCR set. The reference SARS-CoV-2 TCR set was obtained from MIRA and was filtered for enrichment in COVID-19-positive ImmuneCODE repertoires, whereby public or cross-reactive TCRs were removed. Using the MIRA antigens, annotated TCRs were further analysed by specific ORF or by position within an ORF. Depth was the summed frequency of annotated unique rearrangements, while breadth was defined as annotated unique rearrangements over total unique productive rearrangements. Two-sided Wilcoxon rank-sum tests were used to compare TCR breadth between groups. The source is immuneACCESS, and TCRdb retained only in-frame sequences with V and J called. Part of the clones is not carried over; for the studies checked, unresolved V genes explain less than half of this, and the remainder is unexplained. The V and J calls and clone size were taken over from that table, and D and trimming were inferred from the DNA. Here the sample has some 330,000 clones; roughly 90% occur a single time. 4.5% to 5.5% of the sample goes to the ten largest clones.

About this clone itself: Its antigen target is currently unknown. Base qualities are not at hand, and no much larger clone is one base apart.

Per the publication, the treatment or condition label means: 19 received Ad26.COV2.S at low or high dose, single or two shots; 5 received placebo; per-sample allocation not given. Repertoires of vaccine and placebo recipients were sequenced from samples taken on day 63 after the first injection. In Cohort 1b, about two dozen adults aged 18-55 years were enrolled at a single site in Boston, USA, between 29 July and 7 August 2020. Ad26.COV2.S was a replication-incompetent adenovirus type 26 vector expressing a prefusion-stabilized SARS-CoV-2 spike protein from the original Wuhan strain. Sequences were derived from peripheral blood, sampled in a trial of Ad26.COV2.S vaccine versus placebo. The TCR sequence derives from a person aged 18-60 years who received the Ad26.COV2.S COVID-19 vaccine or a placebo. Recombination connected TRBV28 to TRBJ2-2, with a tentative D gene TRBD2 over 7 matching bases. Here is the DNA: TGTGCCAGCAGCCTCGGGGCGGGGGCAAACACCGGGGAGCTGTTTTTT. This sequence encodes CASSLGAGANTGELFF.